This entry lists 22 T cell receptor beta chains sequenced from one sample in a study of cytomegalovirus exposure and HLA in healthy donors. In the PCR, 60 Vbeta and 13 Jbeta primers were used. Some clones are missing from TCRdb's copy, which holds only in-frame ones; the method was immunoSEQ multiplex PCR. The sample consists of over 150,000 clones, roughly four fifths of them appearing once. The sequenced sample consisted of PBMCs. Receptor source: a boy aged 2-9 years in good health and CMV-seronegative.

The CDR3 nucleotides read TGTGCCAGCAGTGAACGACAGGGATTCAGCAATGAGCAGTTCTTC. As protein: CASSERQGFSNEQFF. This sequence joins TRBV6-1 and TRBJ2-1; 7 nucleotides line up with TRBD1. Germline V gene data show CDR1 as MNHNS and CDR2 as SASEGT. The V and J ends lost 2 bases and 6 bases, in that order; junction bases with no gene match: 7. The CDR3 is 15 residues long.

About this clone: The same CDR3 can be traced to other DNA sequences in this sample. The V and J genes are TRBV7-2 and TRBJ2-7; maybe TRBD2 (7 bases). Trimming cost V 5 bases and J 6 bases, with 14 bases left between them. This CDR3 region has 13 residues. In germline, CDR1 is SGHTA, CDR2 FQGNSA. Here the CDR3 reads CASSAPGGAEQYF. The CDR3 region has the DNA TGTGCCAGCAGCGCCCCTGGGGGGGCCGAGCAGTACTTC. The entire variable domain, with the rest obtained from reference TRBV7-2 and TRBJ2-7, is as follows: GAGVSQSPSNKVTEKGKDVELRCDPISGHTALYWYRQSLGQGLEFLIYFQGNSAPDKSGLPSDRFSAERTGGSVSTLTIQRTQQEDSAVYLCASSAPGGAEQYFGPGTRLTVT.

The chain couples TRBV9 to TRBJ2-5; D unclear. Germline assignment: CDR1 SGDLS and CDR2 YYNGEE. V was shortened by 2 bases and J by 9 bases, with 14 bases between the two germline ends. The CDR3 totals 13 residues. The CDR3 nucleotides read TGTGCCAGCAGCGTTGTTATCGGTTCGGCCCAGTACTTC. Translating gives CASSVVIGSAQYF.

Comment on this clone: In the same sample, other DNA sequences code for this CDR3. The CDR3 nucleotides are TGTGCCAGCAGTTTAGGGCAGGGGTACGAGCAGTACTTC. Protein product: CASSLGQGYEQYF. V gene TRBV28 combines with J gene TRBJ2-7, with D tentatively TRBD1 (6 bases). V was shortened by 2 bases and J by 4 bases, with 9 bases between the two germline ends. CDR1 MDHEN and CDR2 SYDVKM come from the germline V gene. This CDR3 has 13 amino acids.

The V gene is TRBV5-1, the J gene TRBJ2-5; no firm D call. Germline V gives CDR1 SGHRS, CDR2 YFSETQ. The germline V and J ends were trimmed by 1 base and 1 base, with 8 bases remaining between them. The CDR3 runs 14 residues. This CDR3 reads CASSLHGSQETQYF. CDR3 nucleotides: TGCGCCAGCAGCTTGCACGGGTCCCAAGAGACCCAGTACTTC.

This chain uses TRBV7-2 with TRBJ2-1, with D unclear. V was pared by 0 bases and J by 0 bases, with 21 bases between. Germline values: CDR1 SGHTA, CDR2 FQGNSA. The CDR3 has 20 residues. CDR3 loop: CASSLAPVSPRSRSYNEQFF. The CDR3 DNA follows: TGTGCCAGCAGCTTAGCCCCTGTTAGCCCACGGAGTCGCTCCTACAATGAGCAGTTCTTC.

CDR3 bases: TGTGCCAGCAGCCCCGCATATACGGGTAATCAGCCCCAGCATTTT. The encoded protein is CASSPAYTGNQPQHF. V and J are TRBV2 and TRBJ1-5; D remains unclear. V was pared by 6 bases and J by 4 bases, with 16 bases between. This CDR3 has 15 amino acids. Germline V gene lookup returns CDR1 SNHLY and CDR2 FYNNEI.

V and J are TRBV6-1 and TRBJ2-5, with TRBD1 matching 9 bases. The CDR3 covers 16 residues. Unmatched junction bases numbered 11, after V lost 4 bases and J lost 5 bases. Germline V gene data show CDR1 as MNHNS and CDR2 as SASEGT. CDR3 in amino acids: CASSARTGAPGETQYF. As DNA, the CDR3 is TGTGCCAGCAGTGCCCGGACAGGGGCTCCGGGGGAGACCCAGTACTTC.

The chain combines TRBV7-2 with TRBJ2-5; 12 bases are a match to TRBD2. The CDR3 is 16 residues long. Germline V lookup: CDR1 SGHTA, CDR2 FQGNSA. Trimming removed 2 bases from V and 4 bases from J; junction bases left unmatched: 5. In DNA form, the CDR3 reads TGTGCCAGCAGCTTATGGGCTAGCGGGGGGGGAGAGACCCAGTACTTC. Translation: CASSLWASGGGETQYF.

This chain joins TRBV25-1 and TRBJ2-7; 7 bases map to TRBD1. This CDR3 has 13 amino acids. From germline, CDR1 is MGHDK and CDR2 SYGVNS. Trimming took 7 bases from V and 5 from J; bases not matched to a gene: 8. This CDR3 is CASKIGGADEQYF. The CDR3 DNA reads TGTGCCAGCAAGATAGGGGGCGCCGACGAGCAGTACTTC.

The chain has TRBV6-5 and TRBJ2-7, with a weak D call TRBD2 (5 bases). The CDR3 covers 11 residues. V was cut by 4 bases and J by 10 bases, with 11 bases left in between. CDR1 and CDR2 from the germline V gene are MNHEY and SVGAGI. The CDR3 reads CASSSGSYQYF. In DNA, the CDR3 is TGTGCCAGCAGTTCGGGGAGTTATCAGTACTTC.

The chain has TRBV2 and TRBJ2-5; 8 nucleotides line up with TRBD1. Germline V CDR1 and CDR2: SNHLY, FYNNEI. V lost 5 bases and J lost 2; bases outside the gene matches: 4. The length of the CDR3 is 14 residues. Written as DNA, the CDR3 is TGTGCCAGCAGTTTTGGGACAGGACAAGAGACCCAGTACTTC. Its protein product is CASSFGTGQETQYF.

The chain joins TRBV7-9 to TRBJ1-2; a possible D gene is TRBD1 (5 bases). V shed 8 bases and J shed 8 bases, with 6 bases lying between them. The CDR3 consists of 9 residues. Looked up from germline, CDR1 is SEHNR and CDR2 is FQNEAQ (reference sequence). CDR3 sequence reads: CASGAGYTF. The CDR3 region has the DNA TGTGCCAGCGGGGCAGGCTACACCTTC.

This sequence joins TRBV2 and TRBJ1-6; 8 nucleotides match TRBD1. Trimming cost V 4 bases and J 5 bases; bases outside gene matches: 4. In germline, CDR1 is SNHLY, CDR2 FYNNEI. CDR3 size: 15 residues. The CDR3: CASSGQGNHNSPLHF. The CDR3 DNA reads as TGTGCCAGCAGTGGACAGGGGAATCATAATTCACCCCTCCACTTT.

The CDR3 reads CASSSPGQGSSYTF. CDR3 nucleotides: TGTGCCAGCAGTTCCCCGGGACAGGGTTCCAGCTACACCTTC. The gene calls are TRBV27 and TRBJ1-2; 9 nucleotides match TRBD1. The V gene end was trimmed by 4 bases and the J gene end by 9 bases; junction bases not matched to a gene: 9. This CDR3 comprises 14 residues. Germline loops: CDR1 MNHEY, CDR2 SMNVEV (reference sequence).

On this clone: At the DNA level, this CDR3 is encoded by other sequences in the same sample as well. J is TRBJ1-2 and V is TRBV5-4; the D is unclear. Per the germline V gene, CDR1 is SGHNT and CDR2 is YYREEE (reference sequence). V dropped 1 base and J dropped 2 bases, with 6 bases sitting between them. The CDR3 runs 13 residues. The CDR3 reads CASSLSGNYGYTF. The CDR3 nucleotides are TGTGCCAGCAGCTTGTCCGGGAACTATGGCTACACCTTC. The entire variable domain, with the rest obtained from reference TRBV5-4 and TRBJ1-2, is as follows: ETGVTQSPTHLIKTRGQQVTLRCSSQSGHNTVSWYQQALGQGPQFIFQYYREEENGRGNFPPRFSGLQFPNYSSELNVNALELDDSALYLCASSLSGNYGYTFGSGTRLTVV.

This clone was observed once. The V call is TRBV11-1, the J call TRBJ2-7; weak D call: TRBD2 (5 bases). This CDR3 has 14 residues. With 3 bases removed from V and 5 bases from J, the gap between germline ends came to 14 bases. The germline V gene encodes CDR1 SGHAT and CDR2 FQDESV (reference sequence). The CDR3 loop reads CASSFTRSDDEQYF. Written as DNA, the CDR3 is TGTGCCAGCAGCTTTACTAGATCTGATGACGAGCAGTACTTC.

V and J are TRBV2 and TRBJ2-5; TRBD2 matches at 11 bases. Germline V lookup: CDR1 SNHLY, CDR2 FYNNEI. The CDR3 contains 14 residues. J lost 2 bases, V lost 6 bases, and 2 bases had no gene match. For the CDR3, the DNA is TGTGCCAGCAGGGGGACTAGCGGACAAGAGACCCAGTACTTC. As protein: CASRGTSGQETQYF.

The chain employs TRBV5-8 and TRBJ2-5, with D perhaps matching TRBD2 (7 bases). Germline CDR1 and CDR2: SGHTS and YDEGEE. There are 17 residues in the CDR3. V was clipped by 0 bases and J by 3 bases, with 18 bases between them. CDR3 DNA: TGTGCCAGCAGCTTGGCCGCGTTGAGGGGGGGAAAAGAGACCCAGTACTTC. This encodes CASSLAALRGGKETQYF.

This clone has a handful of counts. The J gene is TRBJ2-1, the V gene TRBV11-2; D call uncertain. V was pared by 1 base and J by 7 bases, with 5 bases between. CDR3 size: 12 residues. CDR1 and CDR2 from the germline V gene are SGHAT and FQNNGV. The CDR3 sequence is CASSLGHNEQFF. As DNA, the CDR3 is TGTGCCAGCAGCTTAGGACATAATGAGCAGTTCTTC. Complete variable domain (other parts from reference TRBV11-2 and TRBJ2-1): EAGVAQSPRYKIIEKRQSVAFWCNPISGHATLYWYQQILGQGPKLLIQFQNNGVVDDSQLPKDRFSAERLKGVDSTLKIQPAKLEDSAVYLCASSLGHNEQFFGPGTRLTVL.

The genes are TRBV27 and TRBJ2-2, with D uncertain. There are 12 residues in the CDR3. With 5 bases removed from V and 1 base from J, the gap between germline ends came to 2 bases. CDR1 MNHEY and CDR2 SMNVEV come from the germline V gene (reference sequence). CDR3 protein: CASSRNTGELFF. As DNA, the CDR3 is TGTGCCAGCAGTCGGAACACCGGGGAGCTGTTTTTT.

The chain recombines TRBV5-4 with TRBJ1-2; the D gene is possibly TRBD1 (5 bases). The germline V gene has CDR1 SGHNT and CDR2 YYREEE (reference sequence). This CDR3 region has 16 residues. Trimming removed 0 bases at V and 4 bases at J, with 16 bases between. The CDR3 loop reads CASSLEGLGFGYGYTF. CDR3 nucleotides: TGTGCCAGCAGCTTGGAGGGGCTGGGTTTTGGCTATGGCTACACCTTC.